This TCR beta chain was captured by sequencing in a study of cytomegalovirus exposure and HLA in healthy donors. Study conclusions and caveats: In an earlier analysis, in some 500 donors, most V segments appeared productive either ~87% or ~30% of the time. Whilst most TCR sequences proved rare, a subset of public TCRs occurred across many donors. Analyses of presence and absence presupposed an approximately uniform sequencing depth across donors.

A remark on this clone: The antigen is undetermined.

PCR employed 60 Vbeta and 13 Jbeta primers. Sequencing was performed with immunoSEQ multiplex PCR; in TCRdb, only in-frame clones are kept and a portion is missing. The repertoire holds approximately 200,000 clones, with around 79% as singletons. Germline V CDR1 and CDR2: MGHRA, YSYEKL. The CDR3 covers 15 residues. V shed 4 bases and J shed 0 bases, with 9 bases lying between them. The clonotype comes from a girl between 10 and 17 years old in good health and CMV-seropositive. The rearrangement uses TRBV4-1 and TRBJ1-4; D may be TRBD1 (6 bases). Sequences were obtained from PBMCs. DNA for the CDR3: TGCGCCAGCAGCCCGGGACACTCAACTAATGAAAAACTGTTTTTT. The encoded protein is CASSPGHSTNEKLFF.